Listed below are T cell receptor beta chains from one sample, sequenced in a study of T cell responses to AZD1222 COVID-19 vaccine. Measured with immunoSEQ multiplex PCR; TCRdb has only the in-frame clones, and not every one. The data hold fewer than 130,000 clones, with approximately 94% observed a single time. The source was peripheral blood, collected 28 days after the second AZD1222 dose. All receptors come from an adult who received the AZD1222 COVID-19 vaccine. Both conserved end residues are part of each CDR3. D genes are given only for firm matches. Clone size appears in some rows only: once, few, many, or a class for an expanded clone.

CDR3 protein: CASKGGYTF
CDR3 DNA: TGTGCCAGCAAAGGTGGCTACACCTTC
D gene: -
V gene: TRBV2
clone size: -
J gene: TRBJ1-2

CDR3 protein: CASSQVRGTGELFF
CDR3 DNA: TGCGCCAGCAGCCAAGTGAGGGGGACCGGGGAGCTGTTTTTT
D gene: -
V gene: TRBV4-1
clone size: -
J gene: TRBJ2-2

CDR3 protein: CASSQEPDTEAFF
CDR3 DNA: TGTGCCAGCAGCCAAGAGCCAGACACTGAAGCTTTCTTT
D gene: -
V gene: TRBV3-1/TRBV3-2
clone size: -
J gene: TRBJ1-1

CDR3 protein: CASSASGFFNTDTQYF
CDR3 DNA: TGTGCCAGCAGTGCCAGCGGTTTTTTTAACACAGATACGCAGTATTTT
D gene: -
V gene: TRBV2
clone size: -
J gene: TRBJ2-3

CDR3 protein: CASSLQGGQPQHF
CDR3 DNA: TGTGCCAGCAGTCTACAGGGGGGTCAGCCCCAGCATTTT
D gene: TRBD1
V gene: TRBV6-5
clone size: -
J gene: TRBJ1-5

CDR3 protein: CASSLGGQPQHF
CDR3 DNA: TGTGCCAGTAGTTTAGGGGGTCAGCCCCAGCATTTT
D gene: -
V gene: TRBV19
clone size: once
J gene: TRBJ1-5

CDR3 protein: CAISEWRGHGGDGYTF
CDR3 DNA: TGTGCCATCAGTGAGTGGAGGGGGCACGGTGGAGATGGCTACACCTTC
D gene: TRBD1
V gene: TRBV10-3
clone size: -
J gene: TRBJ1-2

CDR3 protein: CASTSPGSNQPQHF
CDR3 DNA: TGTGCCAGTACGTCCCCCGGGAGCAATCAGCCCCAGCATTTT
D gene: -
V gene: TRBV19
clone size: -
J gene: TRBJ1-5

CDR3 protein: CASSFLQGVSEAFF
CDR3 DNA: TGCGCCAGCAGCTTTTTACAGGGGGTCTCTGAAGCTTTCTTT
D gene: TRBD1
V gene: TRBV5-1
clone size: -
J gene: TRBJ1-1

CDR3 protein: CASSRQGAREQYF
CDR3 DNA: TGTGCCAGCAGTCGACAGGGGGCGAGGGAGCAGTACTTC
D gene: TRBD1
V gene: TRBV12-3/TRBV12-4
clone size: -
J gene: TRBJ2-7

CDR3 protein: CASSPGTKPYEQYF
CDR3 DNA: TGTGCCAGCAGCCCCGGGACCAAACCCTACGAGCAGTACTTC
D gene: -
V gene: TRBV7-9
clone size: -
J gene: TRBJ2-7

CDR3 protein: CASSGRSSYNSPLHF
CDR3 DNA: TGTGCCAGCAGTGGGCGGAGCTCCTATAATTCACCCCTCCACTTT
D gene: -
V gene: TRBV2
clone size: -
J gene: TRBJ1-6

CDR3 protein: CASNQYNTEAFF
CDR3 DNA: TGTGCCAGCAACCAGTACAACACTGAAGCTTTCTTT
D gene: -
V gene: TRBV2
clone size: -
J gene: TRBJ1-1

CDR3 protein: CASSYSVWGSLAFF
CDR3 DNA: TGTGCCAGCAGTTACTCGGTCTGGGGTTCTCTCGCTTTCTTT
D gene: -
V gene: TRBV6-5
clone size: -
J gene: TRBJ1-1

CDR3 protein: CASSQLPSPLHIYYGYTF
CDR3 DNA: TGCGCCAGCAGCCAACTTCCTTCCCCTCTACACATCTACTATGGCTACACCTTC
D gene: -
V gene: TRBV4-1
clone size: once
J gene: TRBJ1-2